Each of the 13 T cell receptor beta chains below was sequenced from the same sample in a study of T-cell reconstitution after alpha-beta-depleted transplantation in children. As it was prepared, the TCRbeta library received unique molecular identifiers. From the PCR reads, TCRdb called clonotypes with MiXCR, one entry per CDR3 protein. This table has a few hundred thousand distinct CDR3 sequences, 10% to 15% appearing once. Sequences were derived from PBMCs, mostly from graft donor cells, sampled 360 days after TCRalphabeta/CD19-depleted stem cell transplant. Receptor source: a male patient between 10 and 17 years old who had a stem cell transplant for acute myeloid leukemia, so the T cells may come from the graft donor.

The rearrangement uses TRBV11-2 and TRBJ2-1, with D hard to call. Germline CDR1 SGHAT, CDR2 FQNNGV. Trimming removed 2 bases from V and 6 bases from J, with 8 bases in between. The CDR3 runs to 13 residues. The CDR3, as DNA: TGTGCCAGCAGCTTACCAGCTAGCAATGAGCAGTTCTTC. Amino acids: CASSLPASNEQFF.

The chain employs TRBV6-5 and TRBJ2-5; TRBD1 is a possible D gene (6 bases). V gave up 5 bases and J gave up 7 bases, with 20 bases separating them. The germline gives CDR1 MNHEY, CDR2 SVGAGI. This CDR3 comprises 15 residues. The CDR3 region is CASSHQQGGLGTQYF. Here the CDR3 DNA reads TGTGCCAGCAGTCACCAACAGGGCGGCCTGGGGACCCAGTACTTC.

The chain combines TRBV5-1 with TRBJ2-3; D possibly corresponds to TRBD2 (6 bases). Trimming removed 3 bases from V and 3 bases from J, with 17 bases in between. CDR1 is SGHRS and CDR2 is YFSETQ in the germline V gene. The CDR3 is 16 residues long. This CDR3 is CASSSRGRDDTDTQYF. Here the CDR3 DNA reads TGCGCCAGCAGCTCTCGTGGGCGGGACGATACAGATACGCAGTATTTT.

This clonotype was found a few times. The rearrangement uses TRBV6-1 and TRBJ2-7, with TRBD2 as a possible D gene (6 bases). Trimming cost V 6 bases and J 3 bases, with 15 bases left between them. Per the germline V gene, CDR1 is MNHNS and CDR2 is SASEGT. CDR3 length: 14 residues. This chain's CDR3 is CASRIRDWYYEQYF. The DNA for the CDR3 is TGTGCCAGCAGAATCCGGGACTGGTACTACGAGCAGTACTTC.

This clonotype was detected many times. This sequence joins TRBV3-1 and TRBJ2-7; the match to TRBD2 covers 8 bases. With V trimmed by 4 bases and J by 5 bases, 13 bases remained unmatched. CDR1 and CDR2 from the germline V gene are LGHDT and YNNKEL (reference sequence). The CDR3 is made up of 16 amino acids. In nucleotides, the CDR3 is TGTGCCAGCAGCCGGTCTCTCCGGGGGGGCAACGACGAGCAGTACTTC. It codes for CASSRSLRGGNDEQYF.

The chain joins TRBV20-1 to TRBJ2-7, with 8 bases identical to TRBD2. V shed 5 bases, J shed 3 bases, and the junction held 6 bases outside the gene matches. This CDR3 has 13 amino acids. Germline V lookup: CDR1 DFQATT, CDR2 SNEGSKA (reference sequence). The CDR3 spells CSAGGTSDYEQYF. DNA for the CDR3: TGCAGTGCTGGGGGGACTAGTGACTACGAGCAGTACTTC.

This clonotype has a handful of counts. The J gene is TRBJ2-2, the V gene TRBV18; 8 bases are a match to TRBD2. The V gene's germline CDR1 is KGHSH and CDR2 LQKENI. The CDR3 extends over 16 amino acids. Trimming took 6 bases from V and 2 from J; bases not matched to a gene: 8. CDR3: CASSRSSGLNTGELFF. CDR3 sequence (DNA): TGTGCCAGCTCCCGCTCTAGCGGGCTTAACACCGGGGAGCTGTTTTTT.

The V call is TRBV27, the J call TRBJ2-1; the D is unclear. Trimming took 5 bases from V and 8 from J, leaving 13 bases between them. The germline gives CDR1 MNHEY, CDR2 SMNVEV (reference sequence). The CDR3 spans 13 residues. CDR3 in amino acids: CASSLQLRYEQFF. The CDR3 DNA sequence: TGTGCCAGCAGTCTTCAATTAAGATATGAGCAGTTCTTC.

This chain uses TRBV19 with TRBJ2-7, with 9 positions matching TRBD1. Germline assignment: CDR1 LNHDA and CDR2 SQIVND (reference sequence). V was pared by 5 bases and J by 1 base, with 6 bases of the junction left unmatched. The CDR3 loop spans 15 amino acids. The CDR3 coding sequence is TGTGCCAGTAGTGTTTGGACAGGGGTGTCCTACGAGCAGTACTTC. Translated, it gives CASSVWTGVSYEQYF.

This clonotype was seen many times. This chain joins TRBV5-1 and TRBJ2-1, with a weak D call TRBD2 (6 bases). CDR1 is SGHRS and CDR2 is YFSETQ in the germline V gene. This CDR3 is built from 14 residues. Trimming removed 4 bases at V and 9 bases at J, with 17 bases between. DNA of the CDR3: TGCGCCAGCAGCCCGGGGGAGGTTTACGGTGAGCAGTTCTTC. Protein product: CASSPGEVYGEQFF.

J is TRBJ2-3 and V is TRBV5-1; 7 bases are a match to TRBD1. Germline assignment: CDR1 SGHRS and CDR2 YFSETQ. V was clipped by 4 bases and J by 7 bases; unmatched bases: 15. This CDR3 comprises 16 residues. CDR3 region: CASSPARQGRGYTQYF. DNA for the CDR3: TGCGCCAGCAGCCCGGCCCGACAGGGACGAGGATATACGCAGTATTTT.

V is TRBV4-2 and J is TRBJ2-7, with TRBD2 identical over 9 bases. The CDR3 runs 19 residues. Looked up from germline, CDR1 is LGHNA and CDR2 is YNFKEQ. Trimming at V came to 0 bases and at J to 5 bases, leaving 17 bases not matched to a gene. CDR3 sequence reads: CASSQDQGWSSGMSNEQYF. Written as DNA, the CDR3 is TGTGCCAGCAGCCAAGATCAAGGGTGGTCTAGCGGGATGTCCAACGAGCAGTACTTC.

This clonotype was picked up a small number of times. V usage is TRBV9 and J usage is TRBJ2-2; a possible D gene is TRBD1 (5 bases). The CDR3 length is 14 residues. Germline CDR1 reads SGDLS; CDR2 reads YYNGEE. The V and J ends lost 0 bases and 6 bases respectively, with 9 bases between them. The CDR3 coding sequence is TGTGCCAGCAGCGTAGGACAGATCCCCGGGGAGCTGTTTTTT. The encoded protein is CASSVGQIPGELFF.